These 28 T cell receptor beta chains were all obtained from the same sample, sequenced in a study of response to subunit inactivated influenza vaccine. TCRdb passed the RT-PCR reads through MiXCR, listing each CDR3 protein once. The data show roughly 500,000 distinct CDR3 sequences, with approximately 15% seen just once and 2.5% to 3.5% held by the top ten. The source material was CD4+ T cells sorted from PBMCs, sampled roughly 24 months after vaccination. Receptors originate from a man between 45 and 75 years old who received an inactivated influenza vaccine.

In this sample, this clonotype turned up many times. The CDR3 sequence is CASSFGRETQYF. CDR3 sequence (DNA): TGTGCCAGCAGTTTCGGGAGAGAGACCCAGTACTTC. V gene TRBV12-3 or TRBV12-4 combines with J gene TRBJ2-5, with D maybe TRBD2 (6 bases). Trimming removed 3 bases from V and 4 bases from J, with 6 bases in between. This CDR3 spans 12 amino acids.

V usage is TRBV3-1 and J usage is TRBJ2-1; perhaps TRBD2 as D (6 bases). The CDR3 contains 16 residues. The germline V and J ends were trimmed by 5 bases and 0 bases, with 14 bases remaining between them. Germline V gives CDR1 LGHDT, CDR2 YNNKEL (reference sequence). The CDR3 coding sequence is TGTGCCAGCAGCGCGGGACTGAGCGGCTCCTACAATGAGCAGTTCTTC. Translating gives CASSAGLSGSYNEQFF.

This clonotype was detected a few times. The gene calls are TRBV6-2 or TRBV6-3 and TRBJ1-2, with 7 positions matching TRBD1. The CDR3 consists of 12 residues. Germline loops: CDR1 MNHEY, CDR2 SVGEGT. The junction had 6 bases not matched to a gene; V was cut back by 8 bases and J by 6 bases. The CDR3 sequence: CASWDSPHGYTF. The CDR3 nucleotides read TGTGCCAGCTGGGACAGCCCTCATGGCTACACCTTC.

This clonotype occurred many times. This chain joins TRBV12-3 or TRBV12-4 and TRBJ1-1; D is perhaps TRBD1 (5 bases). The CDR3 length is 13 residues. Trimming pared 5 bases from V and 1 base from J, leaving 8 bases between. CDR3 residues: CASSPGANTEAFF. CDR3 nucleotide sequence: TGTGCCAGCAGTCCCGGGGCGAACACTGAAGCTTTCTTT.

This clonotype occurred a few times. The V and J genes are TRBV29-1 and TRBJ1-1; 7 nucleotides match TRBD1. This CDR3 has 16 amino acids. The ends lost 7 bases at V and 5 bases at J; junction bases unmatched: 19. From germline, CDR1 is SQVTM and CDR2 ANQGSEA. The CDR3: CSAGVDQGGFRTEAFF. The CDR3 DNA reads TGCAGCGCCGGAGTGGATCAGGGGGGCTTCCGGACTGAAGCTTTCTTT.

The chain couples TRBV15 to TRBJ2-1, with 7 nucleotides matching TRBD1. The ends lost 3 bases at V and 3 bases at J; junction bases unmatched: 11. The germline V gene has CDR1 LNHNV and CDR2 YYDKDF (reference sequence). This CDR3 is built from 17 residues. In nucleotides, the CDR3 is TGTGCCACCAGCAGTTCCGGGACAGCCCTCTTCTACAATGAGCAGTTCTTC. The encoded protein is CATSSSGTALFYNEQFF.

This clonotype came up a few times. The chain joins TRBV5-1 to TRBJ1-1, with D uncertain. CDR1 SGHRS and CDR2 YFSETQ come from the germline V gene. The length of the CDR3 is 14 residues. The V gene lost 4 bases and the J gene lost 0 bases, with 10 bases spanning the gap. CDR3 region: CASSPSPMNTEAFF. The CDR3 nucleotides read TGCGCCAGCAGCCCCAGTCCTATGAACACTGAAGCTTTCTTT.

The V gene is TRBV29-1, the J gene TRBJ1-2; no reliable D call. This CDR3 is built from 13 residues. Germline V lookup: CDR1 SQVTM, CDR2 ANQGSEA. The V end was cut by 2 bases, the J end by 8 bases, with 15 bases between. CDR3 coding DNA: TGCAGCGTTGAAACCCTACTAAGGGAAGGCTACACCTTC. Its translation is CSVETLLREGYTF.

J is TRBJ2-7 and V is TRBV6-2 or TRBV6-3; 11 bases align to TRBD1. Germline values: CDR1 MNHEY, CDR2 SVGEGT. Germline trimming cut 0 bases from V and 6 bases from J; bases unmatched to any gene: 7. The CDR3 runs to 16 residues. The CDR3 here is CASSYSQDRGLGEQYF. DNA for the CDR3: TGTGCCAGCAGTTACTCCCAGGACAGGGGGCTCGGCGAGCAGTACTTC.

In this sample, this clonotype turned up many times. The chain is built from TRBV28 and TRBJ2-2; no clear D gene. V was shortened by 7 bases and J by 7 bases, with 19 bases between the two germline ends. This CDR3 has 15 amino acids. CDR1 is MDHEN, CDR2 SYDVKM, per germline. The CDR3 is CASTTIPRSGGELFF. CDR3 DNA: TGTGCCAGCACCACCATCCCCAGGTCTGGCGGGGAGCTGTTTTTT.

This clonotype was detected ten times or more. The chain uses TRBV5-1 and TRBJ1-2; D unresolved. The CDR3 extends over 12 amino acids. Per germline, CDR1 SGHRS and CDR2 YFSETQ. Trimming removed 4 bases at V and 6 bases at J, with 10 bases between. The CDR3 is CASSRWGNGYTF. The DNA of the CDR3 is TGCGCCAGCAGCAGGTGGGGTAATGGCTACACCTTC.

This clonotype was seen only a few times. The chain employs TRBV29-1 and TRBJ1-1, with 7 bases lining up with TRBD1. This CDR3 spans 19 amino acids. Germline-derived CDR1 and CDR2 are SQVTM and ANQGSEA. V shed 3 bases and J 6 bases; nucleotides not matched to a gene: 25. The CDR3 sequence is CSVEARQGGKGNPFPEAFF. In DNA, the CDR3 is TGCAGCGTTGAGGCAAGGCAGGGGGGAAAGGGTAACCCTTTCCCTGAAGCTTTCTTT. Together with reference TRBV29-1 and TRBJ1-1, the CDR3 gives the full variable domain: SAVISQKPSRDICQRGTSLTIQCQVDSQVTMMFWYRQQPGQSLTLIATANQGSEATYESGFVIDKFPISRPNLTFSTLTVSNMSPEDSSIYLCSVEARQGGKGNPFPEAFFGQGTRLTVV.

The sample holds a few counts of this clonotype. The chain uses TRBV28 and TRBJ1-2; D is undetermined. Looked up from germline, CDR1 is MDHEN and CDR2 is SYDVKM. The CDR3 runs 14 residues. V was pared by 4 bases and J by 2 bases, with 11 bases between. The CDR3 reads CASSSLVQNYGYTF. The CDR3 region has the DNA TGTGCCAGCAGTTCCCTGGTTCAGAACTATGGCTACACCTTC.

This clonotype was seen more than once but under ten times. The V gene is TRBV20-1, the J gene TRBJ1-5, with D perhaps TRBD1 (5 bases). The germline V and J ends were trimmed by 5 bases and 3 bases, with 11 bases remaining between them. In germline, CDR1 is DFQATT, CDR2 SNEGSKA (reference sequence). This CDR3 is 13 amino acids long. Written as DNA, the CDR3 is TGCAGTGCTCTGGGACTGCTCAATCAGCCCCAGCATTTT. It is translated as CSALGLLNQPQHF.

This clonotype was counted only a few times. The J gene is TRBJ2-3, the V gene TRBV7-9; D is unclear. Trimming left V 3 bases short and J 6 bases short, with 7 bases between. Germline CDR1 and CDR2: SEHNR and FQNEAQ (reference sequence). The CDR3 has 12 amino acids. The CDR3 nucleotides are TGTGCCAGCAGCTTGACACAGGATACGCAGTATTTT. It codes for CASSLTQDTQYF.

There are many counts of this clonotype. The chain couples TRBV7-8 to TRBJ2-7; TRBD2 matches at 11 bases. Per the germline V gene, CDR1 is SGHVS and CDR2 is FQNEAQ. The CDR3 has 18 amino acids. Trimming at V came to 1 base and at J to 2 bases, leaving 10 bases not matched to a gene. CDR3 bases: TGTGCCAGCAGCTTAGGCCTAGCGGGAGGAAAGATAACCTACGAGCAGTACTTC. It is translated as CASSLGLAGGKITYEQYF.

This clonotype was counted between two and nine times. This chain uses TRBV28 with TRBJ2-7; 7 bases fit TRBD1. The V and J ends lost 4 bases and 1 base, in that order; junction bases with no gene match: 7. The CDR3 runs to 15 residues. The germline gives CDR1 MDHEN, CDR2 SYDVKM. CDR3 sequence: CASSSEGAQSYEQYF. The CDR3, as DNA: TGTGCCAGCAGTTCTGAGGGGGCGCAGTCCTACGAGCAGTACTTC.

This clonotype was observed a few times. The gene calls are TRBV24-1 and TRBJ1-5; unclear D gene. The CDR3 has 13 amino acids. Trimming shortened V by 6 bases and J by 5 bases, and 10 bases separated the two germline ends. Germline loops: CDR1 KGHDR, CDR2 SFDVKD. CDR3 in DNA: TGTGCCACCAGTACAGAAGGCCATCAGCCCCAGCATTTT. It codes for CATSTEGHQPQHF.

The rearrangement links TRBV24-1 to TRBJ2-7; possible D gene TRBD2, 6 bases. V lost 6 bases to trimming and J lost 3 bases, with 8 bases between them. The CDR3 contains 12 residues. The germline CDR1 and CDR2 sequences are KGHDR and SFDVKD. CDR3 coding DNA: TGTGCCACCAGTTCCGGGAGCTACGAGCAGTACTTC. Its translation: CATSSGSYEQYF.

This clonotype occurred a few times. The chain links TRBV5-1 to TRBJ1-4; no definite D call. Germline V gives CDR1 SGHRS, CDR2 YFSETQ. Trimming took 0 bases from V and 4 from J, leaving 10 bases between them. This CDR3 has 15 amino acids. The CDR3 loop is CASSLGPADNEKLFF. CDR3 sequence (DNA): TGCGCCAGCAGCTTGGGGCCAGCCGATAATGAAAAACTGTTTTTT. Based on the CDR3 plus reference TRBV5-1 and TRBJ1-4, the full variable domain is KAGVTQTPRYLIKTRGQQVTLSCSPISGHRSVSWYQQTPGQGLQFLFEYFSETQRNKGNFPGRFSGRQFSNSRSEMNVSTLELGDSALYLCASSLGPADNEKLFFGSGTQLSVL.

This clonotype was detected a few times. The CDR3 spells CASSPSVSIHEQFF. CDR3 coding DNA: TGTGCCAGCAGTCCCTCAGTCAGCATCCATGAGCAGTTCTTC. The chain recombines TRBV27 with TRBJ2-1; D call uncertain. Germline CDR1 reads MNHEY; CDR2 reads SMNVEV (reference sequence). The CDR3 has 14 residues. V dropped 5 bases and J dropped 8 bases, with 16 bases sitting between them.

V and J are TRBV3-1 and TRBJ1-1; possibly TRBD1 for D (5 bases). CDR3 length equals 15 residues. Looked up from germline, CDR1 is LGHDT and CDR2 is YNNKEL (reference sequence). Trimming took off 0 bases at V and 4 bases at J, with 12 bases between the two ends. The DNA of the CDR3 is TGTGCCAGCAGCCAAGATATTTGGGGGGGCACTGAAGCTTTCTTT. The encoded protein is CASSQDIWGGTEAFF.

For the CDR3, the DNA is TGCGCCAGCAGCTTGATCCCGAACACTGAAGCTTTCTTT. Amino acid sequence: CASSLIPNTEAFF. The genes are TRBV5-1 and TRBJ1-1; D unresolved. V was trimmed by 1 base and J by 1 base, leaving 5 bases between them. The CDR3 has 13 amino acids. CDR1 and CDR2 from the germline V gene are SGHRS and YFSETQ.

This clonotype has just a few counts. J is TRBJ1-4 and V is TRBV6-2 or TRBV6-3, with unresolved D. Germline CDR1 and CDR2: MNHEY and SVGEGT. This CDR3 is 12 amino acids long. Trimming took 7 bases from V and 8 from J, leaving 11 bases between them. CDR3 sequence reads: CASNNPREKLFF. The CDR3 bases are TGTGCCAGCAACAACCCAAGGGAAAAACTGTTTTTT.

This clonotype was found a few times. The V and J genes are TRBV9 and TRBJ2-7; the D gene could be TRBD1 or TRBD2 (5 bases each). The germline V and J ends were trimmed by 3 bases and 2 bases, with 12 bases remaining between them. Germline V lookup: CDR1 SGDLS, CDR2 YYNGEE. The CDR3 extends over 14 amino acids. The CDR3 bases are TGTGCCAGCAGCGAGGGACCGTCAACCTACGAGCAGTACTTC. Translated, it gives CASSEGPSTYEQYF.

This chain links TRBV11-2 with TRBJ2-7; 7 nucleotides match TRBD1. Germline-derived CDR1 and CDR2 are SGHAT and FQNNGV. The V segment lost 5 bases and the J segment 3 bases; nucleotides outside the gene matches: 7. The CDR3 totals 14 residues. CDR3 sequence: CASSRPGQNYEQYF. CDR3 coding DNA: TGTGCCAGCAGCCGACCGGGACAGAACTACGAGCAGTACTTC.

V gene TRBV5-4 combines with J gene TRBJ2-7; 7 bases match TRBD1. The CDR3 runs 12 residues. Trimming took 5 bases from V and 5 from J; bases not matched to a gene: 4. Germline CDR1 is SGHNT and CDR2 is YYREEE (reference sequence). As DNA, the CDR3 is TGTGCCAGCAGTAGGGGGCGGGACGAGCAGTACTTC. Translating it yields CASSRGRDEQYF.

This clonotype has a count of ten or more. J is TRBJ2-1 and V is TRBV5-1; 10 nucleotides agree with TRBD2. This CDR3 comprises 14 residues. Trimming cost V 1 base and J 13 bases; bases outside gene matches: 8. The germline gives CDR1 SGHRS, CDR2 YFSETQ. The CDR3 sequence is CASSLFTSGIGQFF. CDR3 DNA: TGCGCCAGCAGCTTGTTCACTAGCGGGATCGGTCAGTTCTTC. The whole variable domain, filled in from reference TRBV5-1 and TRBJ2-1, reads KAGVTQTPRYLIKTRGQQVTLSCSPISGHRSVSWYQQTPGQGLQFLFEYFSETQRNKGNFPGRFSGRQFSNSRSEMNVSTLELGDSALYLCASSLFTSGIGQFFGPGTRLTVL.